This is a list of T cell receptor beta chains from one sample in a study of PD-L1 blockade in urothelial cancer. Data came from immunoSEQ multiplex PCR; TCRdb stores just in-frame clones and leaves some out. The table has 100,000 to 150,000 clones, roughly 83% seen once. Material: PBMCs, obtained around atezolizumab (anti-PD-L1) treatment. The receptors were sampled from a man between 50 and 59 years old with urothelial cancer. Both conserved end residues are part of each CDR3.

V	J	CDR3
TRBV11-1	TRBJ2-5	CASSQSGSGETQYF
TRBV29-1	TRBJ2-7	CSVGGPQGGTYEQYF
TRBV5-8	TRBJ1-5	CASSLTGYSNQPQHF
TRBV7-9	TRBJ2-7	CASSYPPGGEQYF
TRBV19	TRBJ1-6	CASSMGYAGVYNSPLHF
TRBV5-6	TRBJ2-5	CASSFRGPGRSKETQYF
TRBV7-9	TRBJ1-2	CASSSGQYGYTF
TRBV5-6	TRBJ2-1	CASSLGTGVNEQFF
TRBV4-2	TRBJ1-1	CASSHLQGAPRTEAFF
TRBV2	TRBJ1-5	CASSGLLGNQPQHF
TRBV19	TRBJ2-1	CASSILREGGYNEQFF
TRBV11-2	TRBJ2-2	CASSLDWGQGETGELFF
TRBV5-4	TRBJ2-1	CASSPTSGSEQFF
TRBV27	TRBJ1-2	CASSVQGAGRRNGYTF
TRBV19	TRBJ1-6	CASSIPGYKSPLHF
TRBV2	TRBJ2-7	CASMPGQGTYEQYF
TRBV7-2	TRBJ1-6	CASSLMPRGGNSPLHF
TRBV5-6	TRBJ1-5	CASSRRGSNQPQHF
TRBV5-4	TRBJ2-7	CASSLGGQGIYEQYF
TRBV5-1	TRBJ1-1	CASSLAGTQNTEAFF
TRBV7-9	TRBJ2-3	CASTGGSDTQYF
TRBV11-2	TRBJ1-1	CASSLGSGTEAFF
TRBV9	TRBJ2-7	CASSVQGSWNEQYF
TRBV27	TRBJ2-7	CASGERTPEQYF
TRBV4-2	TRBJ2-2	CASSQEGWELFF
TRBV19	TRBJ1-1	CASQTGGAGTEAFF
TRBV9	TRBJ2-1	CASSGGVISYNEQFF
TRBV11-1	TRBJ2-5	CASSTRQGAETQYF
TRBV2	TRBJ1-4	CASRTGTGGNEKLFF
TRBV10-2	TRBJ2-1	CASQTGTGGYGEQFF
TRBV5-4	TRBJ1-1	CASSRRTTGLNTEAFF
TRBV28	TRBJ2-2	CASSEGGLGAGELFF
TRBV9	TRBJ1-5	CASSGGNSNQPQHF
TRBV15	TRBJ1-2	CATSSDRAHYGYTF
TRBV28	TRBJ2-5	CASSFRLAGSETQYF
TRBV30	TRBJ2-5	CAWSVGAQETQYF
TRBV7-2	TRBJ2-2	CASSANPGHNTGELFF
TRBV30	TRBJ1-5	CAWSVRGDQPQHF
TRBV11-2	TRBJ2-1	CASSFQGSPYNEQFF